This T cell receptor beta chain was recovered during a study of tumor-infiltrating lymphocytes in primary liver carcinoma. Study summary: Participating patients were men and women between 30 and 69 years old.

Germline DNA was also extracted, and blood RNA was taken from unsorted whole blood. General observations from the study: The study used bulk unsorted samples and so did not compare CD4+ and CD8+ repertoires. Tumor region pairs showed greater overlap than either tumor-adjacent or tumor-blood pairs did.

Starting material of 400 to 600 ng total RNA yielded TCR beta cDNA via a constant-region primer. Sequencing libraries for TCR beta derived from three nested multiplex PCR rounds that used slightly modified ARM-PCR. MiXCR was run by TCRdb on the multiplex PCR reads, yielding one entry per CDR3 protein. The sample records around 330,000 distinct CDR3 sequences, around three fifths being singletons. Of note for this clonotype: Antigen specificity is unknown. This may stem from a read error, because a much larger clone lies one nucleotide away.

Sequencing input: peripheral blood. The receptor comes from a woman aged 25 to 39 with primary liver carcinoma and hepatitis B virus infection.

CDR3 amino acids: CASRRGETQYF. CDR3 nucleotides: TGTGCCAGCCGGAGAGGGGAGACCCAGTACTTC. This chain links TRBV6-5 with TRBJ2-5, with D possibly TRBD2 on 5 matching bases. Germline V gives CDR1 MNHEY, CDR2 SVGAGI. This CDR3 region has 11 residues. V was shortened by 8 bases and J by 5 bases, with 9 bases between the two germline ends.